This T cell receptor (beta chain) is drawn from a study of CD8+CD57+ T cells in acquired aplastic anemia. Across the whole study: CD4+ and CD8+ cells, once sorted, gave DNA averaging approximately 3.4 ug.

Genomic DNA served as template for TCR beta VDJ and CDR3 profiling. TCRdb fed the reads into MiXCR, producing one record per CDR3 protein. Of under 150,000 distinct CDR3 sequences in the sample, 40% were seen once. Previously, flow cytometry had revealed CD8+CD57+ cell expansion in the patients chosen for sequencing. The CDR3 extends over 12 amino acids. Trimming cost V 3 bases and J 5 bases; bases outside gene matches: 3. Germline CDR1 DFQATT, CDR2 SNEGSKA (reference sequence). This chain joins TRBV20-1 and TRBJ2-5; 7 bases fit TRBD2. The sequence was obtained from a human donor with aplastic anemia. The sequenced material came from sorted CD4+, CD8+, or CD8+CD57+ T cells (not recorded which) from PBMCs. The CDR3 is CSARRGKETQYF. In DNA, the CDR3 is TGCAGTGCTAGGCGGGGGAAGGAGACCCAGTACTTC.